These 11 T cell receptor beta chains share one sample of origin, sequenced in a study of CD8 T cells in Susac syndrome. RNA was extracted with the RNeasy kit, and a quantity of roughly 0.5 to 1 ug was reverse transcribed using random hexamers. One entry per CDR3 protein, called by TCRdb with MiXCR from the immunoSEQ multiplex PCR reads. The sample yields around 23,000 distinct CDR3 sequences, over 85% seen once. The specimen was CD8+ T cells from PBMCs. These receptors were obtained from a human donor with Susac syndrome.

The chain combines TRBV19 with TRBJ2-2; D ambiguous. The CDR3 is 14 residues long. Germline V lookup: CDR1 LNHDA, CDR2 SQIVND (reference sequence). V was shortened by 4 bases and J by 1 base, with 7 bases between the two germline ends. CDR3 DNA: TGTGCCAGTAGTACCAGTGAGAACACCGGGGAGCTGTTTTTT. Its protein is CASSTSENTGELFF.

This sequence joins TRBV30 and TRBJ2-2; no firm D call. The CDR3 is 13 residues long. Trimming shortened V by 2 bases and J by 2 bases, and 6 bases separated the two germline ends. CDR1 is GTSNPN and CDR2 is SVGIG in the germline V gene (reference sequence). The CDR3 DNA follows: TGTGCCTGGAGTTCCACCAACACCGGGGAGCTGTTTTTT. This codes for CAWSSTNTGELFF. Using reference TRBV30 and TRBJ2-2 for the parts outside the CDR3, the full variable domain is SQTIHQWPATLVQPVGSPLSLECTVEGTSNPNLYWYRQAAGRGLQLLFYSVGIGQISSEVPQNLSASRPQDRQFILSSKKLLLSDSGFYLCAWSSTNTGELFFGEGSRLTVL.

The chain carries TRBV3-1 and TRBJ2-2, with TRBD1 as a possible D gene (5 bases). Trimming took 0 bases from V and 4 from J, leaving 15 bases between them. The CDR3 consists of 17 residues. Germline CDR1 and CDR2: LGHDT and YNNKEL (reference sequence). The DNA for the CDR3 is TGTGCCAGCAGCCAAGAGACAGAAGACATGATCACCGGGGAGCTGTTTTTT. Encoded protein: CASSQETEDMITGELFF.

This clonotype was recorded once. The chain joins TRBV6-4 to TRBJ2-3; 12 nucleotides agree with TRBD1. The germline gives CDR1 MRHNA, CDR2 SNTAGT. The CDR3 loop spans 16 amino acids. The V segment lost 0 bases and the J segment 4 bases; nucleotides outside the gene matches: 2. The CDR3 is CASSDSGTGGADTQYF. In DNA form, the CDR3 reads TGTGCCAGCAGTGACTCCGGGACAGGGGGCGCAGATACGCAGTATTTT.

V usage is TRBV28 and J usage is TRBJ1-5; D is unresolved. This CDR3 has 14 amino acids. The germline CDR1 and CDR2 sequences are MDHEN and SYDVKM. Trimming stripped 3 bases from V and 4 bases from J, with 10 bases between. The CDR3 here is CASSFTDGNQPQHF. CDR3 DNA sequence: TGTGCCAGCAGTTTTACGGACGGAAATCAGCCCCAGCATTTT.

The chain uses TRBV5-1 and TRBJ2-3, with 7 positions matching TRBD2. The CDR3 loop spans 16 amino acids. V was pared by 4 bases and J by 1 base, with 9 bases of the junction left unmatched. Germline lookup yields CDR1 SGHRS and CDR2 YFSETQ. The CDR3 region has the DNA TGCGCCAGCAGCGTGATAAGGGCGGGGGGCACAGATACGCAGTATTTT. Its protein is CASSVIRAGGTDTQYF.

The chain joins TRBV12-3 or TRBV12-4 to TRBJ1-1; TRBD1 is a possible D gene (6 bases). This CDR3 is 16 amino acids long. V lost 0 bases and J 1 base, leaving 12 bases between the germline ends. The CDR3 here is CASSLAIIQGNTEAFF. The CDR3 nucleotides read TGTGCCAGCAGTTTAGCGATTATACAGGGGAACACTGAAGCTTTCTTT.

The chain uses TRBV28 and TRBJ2-5, with TRBD1 matching 9 bases. The CDR3 runs 12 residues. Trimming at V came to 8 bases and at J to 3 bases, leaving 1 base not matched to a gene. CDR1 and CDR2 from the germline V gene are MDHEN and SYDVKM. CDR3 residues: CASRTGEETQYF. The CDR3 region has the DNA TGTGCCAGCCGGACAGGGGAAGAGACCCAGTACTTC. Using reference TRBV28 and TRBJ2-5 for the parts outside the CDR3, the full variable domain is DVKVTQSSRYLVKRTGEKVFLECVQDMDHENMFWYRQDPGLGLRLIYFSYDVKMKEKGDIPEGYSVSREKKERFSLILESASTNQTSMYLCASRTGEETQYFGPGTRLLVL.

The chain recombines TRBV7-2 with TRBJ1-2; TRBD1 is a possible D gene (5 bases). Germline CDR1 and CDR2: SGHTA and FQGNSA. Trimming took off 2 bases at V and 6 bases at J, with 16 bases between the two ends. The CDR3 sequence is 15 residues long. The CDR3 spells CASSLLRDSLDGYTF. CDR3 sequence (DNA): TGTGCCAGCAGCTTACTACGCGACAGCCTTGATGGCTACACCTTC.

The rearrangement joins TRBV28 to TRBJ1-4; 7 bases line up with TRBD1. The ends lost 6 bases at V and 8 bases at J; junction bases unmatched: 18. The germline gives CDR1 MDHEN, CDR2 SYDVKM. The length of the CDR3 is 17 residues. The DNA of the CDR3 is TGTGCCAGCAGCTCCTCCCTCTTGACAGGGAGAAAAGAAAAACTGTTTTTT. Amino acids: CASSSSLLTGRKEKLFF. The full variable domain, with the rest looked up from reference TRBV28 and TRBJ1-4, is DVKVTQSSRYLVKRTGEKVFLECVQDMDHENMFWYRQDPGLGLRLIYFSYDVKMKEKGDIPEGYSVSREKKERFSLILESASTNQTSMYLCASSSSLLTGRKEKLFFGSGTQLSVL.

The V call is TRBV10-3, the J call TRBJ1-1; TRBD1 might be the D (5 bases). CDR1 and CDR2 (germline): ENHRY, SYGVKD. V was clipped by 2 bases and J by 6 bases, with 10 bases between them. This CDR3 is 13 amino acids long. The CDR3: CAISEIRGPEAFF. The CDR3 DNA reads as TGTGCCATCAGTGAGATAAGGGGCCCTGAAGCTTTCTTT.